Listed below are T cell receptor beta chains from one sample, sequenced in a study of T cell responses to AZD1222 COVID-19 vaccine. Sequencing used immunoSEQ multiplex PCR; TCRdb keeps in-frame clones, though not all of them. The sample has about 69,000 clones, roughly 83% seen once. The sequencing here drew on peripheral blood, taken 28 days after the second AZD1222 dose. These receptors came from an adult who received the AZD1222 COVID-19 vaccine. Each CDR3 is given with its conserved first and last residue. The D gene is left open where the match is weak. Size values are once, few and many counts, or a class for expanded clones, and some rows have none.

-,TRBJ1-1,-,TRBV10-2,CASSVTADTEAFF,TGCGCCAGCAGTGTAACGGCCGACACTGAAGCTTTCTTT
-,TRBJ1-3,-,TRBV25-1,CASSGNGNTIYF,TGTGCCAGCAGCGGCAATGGAAACACCATATATTTT
-,TRBJ2-7,-,TRBV6-5,CASTPNPRGIYEQYF,TGTGCCAGCACCCCAAACCCGAGGGGAATCTACGAGCAGTACTTC
-,TRBJ2-1,TRBD2,TRBV10-2,CASRTSGYNEQFF,TGCGCCAGCAGAACTAGCGGATACAATGAGCAGTTCTTC
-,TRBJ1-6,-,TRBV10-2,CASSGTRGGEVRSPLHF,TGCGCCAGCAGTGGGACCCGAGGGGGGGAGGTTCGTTCACCCCTCCACTTT
-,TRBJ2-1,TRBD2,TRBV5-5,CASSLSGTSNEQFF,TGTGCCAGCAGCTTGTCCGGGACTAGCAATGAGCAGTTCTTC
-,TRBJ1-6,-,TRBV5-1,CASSFGTGGDSPLHF,TGCGCCAGCAGCTTCGGGACCGGGGGAGACTCACCCCTCCACTTT
few,TRBJ1-2,-,TRBV28,CASSLTSNRGNGYTF,TGTGCCAGCAGTCTCACGTCAAACCGGGGGAATGGCTACACCTTC
-,TRBJ2-3,-,TRBV3-1/TRBV3-2,CASRKSEGTDTQYF,TGTGCCAGCAGGAAATCCGAGGGCACAGATACGCAGTATTTT
-,TRBJ2-5,-,TRBV29-1,CSVDWSQETQYF,TGCAGCGTTGACTGGTCGCAAGAGACCCAGTACTTC
-,TRBJ1-1,-,TRBV12-3/TRBV12-4,CASMAVDGTEAFF,TGTGCCAGCATGGCGGTGGATGGCACTGAAGCTTTCTTT
-,TRBJ2-3,TRBD2,TRBV18,CASSPLAGDPTDTQYF,TGTGCCAGCTCACCTTTAGCGGGGGATCCCACAGATACGCAGTATTTT
-,TRBJ2-4,-,TRBV5-8,CASSFSQRNIQYF,TGTGCCAGCAGCTTCAGTCAGCGAAACATTCAGTACTTC
-,TRBJ1-6,-,TRBV6-4,CASSREENSPLHF,TGTGCCAGCAGTAGGGAGGAAAATTCACCCCTCCACTTT